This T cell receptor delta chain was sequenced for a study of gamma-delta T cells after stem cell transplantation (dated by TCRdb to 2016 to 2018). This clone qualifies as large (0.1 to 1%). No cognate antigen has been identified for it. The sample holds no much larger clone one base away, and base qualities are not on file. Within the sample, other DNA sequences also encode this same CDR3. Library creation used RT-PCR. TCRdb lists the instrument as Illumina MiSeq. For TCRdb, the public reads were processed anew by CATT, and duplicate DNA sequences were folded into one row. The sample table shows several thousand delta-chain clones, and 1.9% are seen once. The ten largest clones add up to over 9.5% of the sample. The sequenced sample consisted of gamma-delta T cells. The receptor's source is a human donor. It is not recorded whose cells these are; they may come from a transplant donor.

This receptor has the CDR3 CACDTLGDTGYTDKLIF. The DNA sequence is as follows: TGTGCCTGTGACACACTGGGGGATACTGGTTATACCGATAAACTCATCTTT. Recombination connected TRDV2 to TRDJ1, and 12 junction bases match TRDD3. From the cysteine through the phenylalanine, the CDR3 covers 17 amino acids. The only DNA kept is the CDR3, 51 bases in frame from the first base. CDR1 and CDR2 were assigned from the germline V gene as GEAIGNYY and EKD. V loses 1 base at its end and J loses 2 bases; junction bases beyond the gene matches: 7.